These 19 T cell receptor beta chains came from one sample sequenced in a study of T-cell reconstitution after alpha-beta-depleted transplantation in children. Unique molecular identifiers were incorporated into the prepared TCRbeta library. In TCRdb, the PCR reads were re-called with MiXCR into one record per CDR3 protein. The sample lists 90,000 to 100,000 distinct CDR3 sequences, about a quarter seen once, with about a fifth in the top ten. This sample comprised PBMCs, obtained before TCRalphabeta/CD19-depleted stem cell transplant. These TCRs come from a boy younger than 10 with acute lymphoblastic leukemia, due to receive a stem cell transplant.

V is TRBV5-1 and J is TRBJ2-7, with 9 bases fitting TRBD2. Trimming took 4 bases from V and 4 from J; bases not matched to a gene: 6. This CDR3 is 14 amino acids long. Germline V gives CDR1 SGHRS, CDR2 YFSETQ. The CDR3 reads CASSNSGSGYEQYF. DNA for the CDR3: TGCGCCAGCAGCAATAGCGGGAGCGGTTACGAGCAGTACTTC.

The chain is built from TRBV5-1 and TRBJ2-4, with D maybe TRBD2 (7 bases). CDR3 length equals 16 residues. Germline V CDR1 and CDR2: SGHRS, YFSETQ. With 3 bases removed from V and 1 base from J, the gap between germline ends came to 14 bases. The CDR3 nucleotides read TGCGCCAGCAGCTCGGGGGGCTTGTCGGCCAAAAACATTCAGTACTTC. Its translation: CASSSGGLSAKNIQYF.

The CDR3: CSARGRGNIYEQYF. The CDR3, as DNA: TGCAGTGCTAGAGGCAGGGGGAACATCTACGAGCAGTACTTC. The genes are TRBV20-1 and TRBJ2-7; 7 nucleotides line up with TRBD1. This CDR3 is built from 14 residues. Per the germline V gene, CDR1 is DFQATT and CDR2 is SNEGSKA (reference sequence). Trimming took 1 base from V and 3 from J; bases not matched to a gene: 6.

The table lists this clonotype with a few counts. The chain recombines TRBV18 with TRBJ2-5; weak D call: TRBD2 (5 bases). The CDR3 totals 12 residues. The germline CDR1 and CDR2 sequences are KGHSH and LQKENI. V was pared by 6 bases and J by 2 bases, with 7 bases between. As DNA, the CDR3 is TGTGCCAGCTCCCGGACTCAAGAGACCCAGTACTTC. Residues: CASSRTQETQYF.

V is TRBV28 and J is TRBJ2-7; D remains unclear. This CDR3 region has 19 residues. Trimming removed 2 bases at V and 3 bases at J, with 26 bases between. The V gene's germline CDR1 is MDHEN and CDR2 SYDVKM. The CDR3 sequence is CASSLTVRWRPTPDYEQYF. The CDR3 DNA is TGTGCCAGCAGTTTAACGGTCCGTTGGCGGCCAACCCCAGACTACGAGCAGTACTTC.

The sample holds a few counts of this clonotype. The chain is built from TRBV15 and TRBJ2-7; unclear D gene. The CDR3 is 13 residues long. CDR1 is LNHNV and CDR2 is YYDKDF in the germline V gene (reference sequence). Trimming shortened V by 4 bases and J by 0 bases, and 7 bases separated the two germline ends. CDR3: CATSNPPSYEQYF. Written as DNA, the CDR3 is TGTGCCACCAGCAACCCCCCCTCCTACGAGCAGTACTTC.

The chain couples TRBV12-3 or TRBV12-4 to TRBJ2-2; D is uncertain. The CDR3 runs 17 residues. Trimming removed 1 base at V and 5 bases at J, with 17 bases between. For the CDR3, the DNA is TGTGCCAGCAGTTTAGAGCACTCCACTGGTTCTACCGGGGAGCTGTTTTTT. Translating gives CASSLEHSTGSTGELFF.

The CDR3 nucleotides are TGTGCCAGCACCCCCGCACTAGCCGCCTACGAGCAGTACTTC. This sequence encodes CASTPALAAYEQYF. This chain uses TRBV28 with TRBJ2-7, with TRBD2 as a possible D gene (6 bases). The V gene's germline CDR1 is MDHEN and CDR2 SYDVKM. The CDR3 spans 14 residues. V was pared by 7 bases and J by 2 bases, with 15 bases between.

This clonotype was observed a few times. The chain recombines TRBV20-1 with TRBJ2-1; 11 bases align to TRBD2. Per the germline V gene, CDR1 is DFQATT and CDR2 is SNEGSKA (reference sequence). The CDR3 length is 15 residues. V dropped 6 bases and J dropped 4; count of bases not matched to a gene: 8. As DNA, the CDR3 is TGCAGTGCGATCCTCGGGACTAGCGGATACAATGAGCAGTTCTTC. Translated: CSAILGTSGYNEQFF.

In its sample, this clonotype was seen a few times. The chain couples TRBV6-1 to TRBJ2-7; TRBD2 aligns across 9 bases. V gave up 3 bases and J gave up 2 bases; unmatched junction bases: 5. Germline V gene data show CDR1 as MNHNS and CDR2 as SASEGT. The CDR3 loop spans 15 amino acids. The CDR3: CASSETSGGAYEQYF. The CDR3 nucleotides read TGTGCCAGCAGTGAGACTAGCGGAGGGGCCTACGAGCAGTACTTC.

The chain has TRBV4-1 and TRBJ1-5; 8 bases align to TRBD1. There are 16 residues in the CDR3. Germline V gene sequence: CDR1 MGHRA, CDR2 YSYEKL. The trim removed 0 bases at V and 5 bases at J, leaving 6 bases unmatched. CDR3 DNA: TGCGCCAGCAGCCAAGAAGGCGGACAGGGCTATCAGCCCCAGCATTTT. It encodes CASSQEGGQGYQPQHF.

This clonotype was observed at least ten times. V and J are TRBV11-2 and TRBJ2-3, with a tentative D call TRBD2 (6 bases). Germline V CDR1 and CDR2: SGHAT, FQNNGV. The germline V and J ends were trimmed by 1 base and 3 bases, with 17 bases remaining between them. The CDR3 extends over 17 amino acids. This chain's CDR3 is CASSLGVGSGGTDTQYF. The CDR3 region has the DNA TGTGCCAGCAGCTTAGGGGTGGGTAGCGGAGGGACAGATACGCAGTATTTT.

The chain carries TRBV28 and TRBJ1-1; D unclear. Per germline, CDR1 MDHEN and CDR2 SYDVKM. The CDR3 is 12 residues long. With 3 bases removed from V and 8 bases from J, the gap between germline ends came to 10 bases. The CDR3 loop is CASSLVLLEAFF. The CDR3 DNA is TGTGCCAGCAGTTTGGTACTGCTGGAAGCTTTCTTT.

The rearrangement joins TRBV11-2 to TRBJ1-4, with a possible D match to TRBD1 (6 bases). V was shortened by 2 bases and J by 8 bases, with 12 bases between the two germline ends. CDR1 and CDR2 from the germline V gene are SGHAT and FQNNGV. This CDR3 spans 14 amino acids. The CDR3 DNA reads as TGTGCCAGCAGCTTACAACAGGGACGGGAAAAACTGTTTTTT. It translates to CASSLQQGREKLFF.

J is TRBJ2-1 and V is TRBV2, with a tentative D call TRBD2 (5 bases). This CDR3 is built from 15 residues. Germline-derived CDR1 and CDR2 are SNHLY and FYNNEI. Trimming left V 7 bases short and J 0 bases short, with 13 bases between. CDR3 sequence reads: CASTSGISSYNEQFF. The CDR3 nucleotides are TGTGCCAGCACTTCCGGGATTAGCTCCTACAATGAGCAGTTCTTC.

There are many counts of this clonotype. As DNA, the CDR3 is TGCGCCAGCAGTGGTAGGCCACCGAACACCGGGGAGCTGTTTTTT. Translated: CASSGRPPNTGELFF. This chain joins TRBV10-2 and TRBJ2-2; no definite D call. The V gene lost 4 bases and the J gene lost 0 bases, with 9 bases spanning the gap. The V gene's germline CDR1 is WSHSY and CDR2 SAAADI. CDR3 length: 15 amino acids.

This clonotype was seen more than once but under ten times. The chain employs TRBV24-1 and TRBJ2-7; D uncertain. The CDR3 consists of 14 residues. V lost 5 bases and J lost 2, with 12 bases in between. The germline gives CDR1 KGHDR, CDR2 SFDVKD. For the CDR3, the DNA is TGTGCCACCAGTGCCGCTATTCCACCCTACGAGCAGTACTTC. Translation: CATSAAIPPYEQYF.

This clonotype appeared a few times. The rearrangement links TRBV30 to TRBJ2-7; D possibly matches TRBD1 or TRBD2 (5 bases each). Per the germline V gene, CDR1 is GTSNPN and CDR2 is SVGIG (reference sequence). The CDR3 has 15 residues. V was pared by 6 bases and J by 0 bases, with 18 bases between. CDR3 amino acids: CACLARDHISYEQYF. CDR3 in DNA: TGTGCCTGCCTAGCCAGGGACCACATCTCCTACGAGCAGTACTTC.

The V and J genes are TRBV5-1 and TRBJ2-7, with D tentatively TRBD1 or TRBD2 (6 bases each). This CDR3 spans 15 amino acids. CDR1 is SGHRS and CDR2 is YFSETQ in the germline V gene. V shed 4 bases and J shed 4 bases, with 18 bases lying between them. The CDR3 loop is CASSRGVASGYEQYF. CDR3 bases: TGCGCCAGCAGCAGGGGGGTCGCGAGCGGGTACGAGCAGTACTTC.